This is a list of T cell receptor beta chains from one sample in a study of patients and donors after allogeneic stem cell transplantation. TCRdb reanalysed the RT-PCR reads using MiXCR and keeps one entry per CDR3 protein. The data contain about a million distinct CDR3 sequences, 18% of them singletons. Sequencing used blood, either unsorted or a sorted T cell fraction (not recorded which). Receptors originate from a human donor who was either an allogeneic HSCT recipient or a stem cell or donor lymphocyte infusion donor (not recorded which). It is not recorded whose cells these are; they may come from a transplant donor. Both conserved end residues are part of each CDR3. D genes are given only for firm matches. Clone size appears in some rows only: once, few, many, or a class for an expanded clone.

j_call: TRBJ2-1
clone_size: NA
v_call: TRBV12-3/TRBV12-4
d_call: NA
cdr3_aa: CASSLTREGEQFF
cdr3_nt: TGTGCCAGCAGTCTCACTAGAGAAGGTGAGCAGTTCTTC

j_call: TRBJ2-3
clone_size: many
v_call: TRBV12-3/TRBV12-4
d_call: NA
cdr3_aa: CASSAGSTSTDTQYF
cdr3_nt: TGTGCCAGCAGTGCGGGCTCCACTAGCACAGATACGCAGTATTTT

j_call: TRBJ1-1
clone_size: few
v_call: TRBV4-1
d_call: NA
cdr3_aa: CASSQGSQMNTEAFF
cdr3_nt: TGCGCCAGCAGCCAGGGCAGCCAGATGAACACTGAAGCTTTCTTT

j_call: TRBJ2-5
clone_size: NA
v_call: TRBV5-5
d_call: NA
cdr3_aa: CASSLPDSFGETQYF
cdr3_nt: TGTGCCAGCAGCTTACCGGACTCATTCGGAGAGACCCAGTACTTC

j_call: TRBJ2-2
clone_size: few
v_call: TRBV5-1
d_call: NA
cdr3_aa: CASSPKQGANTGELFF
cdr3_nt: TGCGCCAGCAGCCCCAAACAGGGCGCGAACACCGGGGAGCTGTTTTTT

j_call: TRBJ1-1
clone_size: NA
v_call: TRBV5-1
d_call: TRBD1
cdr3_aa: CASSARGQVTEAFF
cdr3_nt: TGCGCCAGCAGCGCCAGGGGGCAGGTCACTGAAGCTTTCTTT

j_call: TRBJ1-3
clone_size: NA
v_call: TRBV20-1
d_call: NA
cdr3_aa: CSAKPGLTQGGNTIYF
cdr3_nt: TGCAGTGCTAAGCCGGGACTCACCCAGGGTGGAAACACCATATATTTT

j_call: TRBJ1-2
clone_size: few
v_call: TRBV29-1
d_call: NA
cdr3_aa: CSVVATVEYGYTF
cdr3_nt: TGCAGCGTTGTGGCTACAGTCGAATATGGCTACACCTTC

j_call: TRBJ2-7
clone_size: many
v_call: TRBV10-3
d_call: NA
cdr3_aa: CAISVGAEIPGYEQYF
cdr3_nt: TGTGCCATCAGTGTAGGAGCCGAAATTCCGGGCTACGAGCAGTACTTC

j_call: TRBJ2-7
clone_size: few
v_call: TRBV6-5
d_call: TRBD2
cdr3_aa: CASSYLAGGRSSYEQYF
cdr3_nt: TGTGCCAGCAGTTACTTAGCGGGGGGTCGGAGCTCCTACGAGCAGTACTTC

j_call: TRBJ1-6
clone_size: few
v_call: TRBV20-1
d_call: NA
cdr3_aa: CSAINPPATLHF
cdr3_nt: TGCAGTGCTATCAATCCCCCCGCAACCCTCCACTTT

j_call: TRBJ1-4
clone_size: NA
v_call: TRBV6-1
d_call: TRBD1
cdr3_aa: CASSGPGGNEKLFF
cdr3_nt: TGTGCCAGCAGTGGCCCAGGGGGTAATGAAAAACTGTTTTTT

j_call: TRBJ2-1
clone_size: NA
v_call: TRBV29-1
d_call: TRBD2
cdr3_aa: CSVEAGVLDEQFF
cdr3_nt: TGCAGCGTTGAGGCGGGAGTACTTGATGAGCAGTTCTTC

j_call: TRBJ2-3
clone_size: many
v_call: TRBV29-1
d_call: NA
cdr3_aa: CSVSVDTQYF
cdr3_nt: TGCAGCGTCTCGGTGGATACGCAGTATTTT

j_call: TRBJ1-1
clone_size: few
v_call: TRBV2
d_call: TRBD1
cdr3_aa: CASSDRDRVQNTEAFF
cdr3_nt: TGTGCCAGCAGTGACCGGGACAGGGTCCAGAACACTGAAGCTTTCTTT

j_call: TRBJ1-5
clone_size: NA
v_call: TRBV25-1
d_call: NA
cdr3_aa: CASSDGANQPQHF
cdr3_nt: TGTGCCAGCAGTGACGGAGCGAATCAGCCCCAGCATTTT

j_call: TRBJ1-1
clone_size: NA
v_call: TRBV6-1
d_call: NA
cdr3_aa: CASSERAQGSEAFF
cdr3_nt: TGTGCCAGCAGTGAGCGGGCCCAGGGATCTGAAGCTTTCTTT

j_call: TRBJ1-6
clone_size: few
v_call: TRBV6-1
d_call: TRBD1
cdr3_aa: CASRRGQRVNSPLHF
cdr3_nt: TGTGCCAGCAGAAGGGGGCAACGGGTAAATTCACCCCTCCACTTT

j_call: TRBJ2-7
clone_size: few
v_call: TRBV4-1
d_call: TRBD2
cdr3_aa: CASSQPTRRGGAYEQYF
cdr3_nt: TGCGCCAGCAGCCAGCCCACCAGGCGCGGGGGAGCCTACGAGCAGTACTTC

j_call: TRBJ2-3
clone_size: few
v_call: TRBV20-1
d_call: TRBD2
cdr3_aa: CSANAGGTDTQYF
cdr3_nt: TGCAGTGCTAACGCGGGGGGCACAGATACGCAGTATTTT

j_call: TRBJ2-3
clone_size: many
v_call: TRBV29-1
d_call: NA
cdr3_aa: CSVATRRDWSDTQYF
cdr3_nt: TGCAGCGTGGCTACCCGGCGGGATTGGTCAGATACGCAGTATTTT

j_call: TRBJ1-1
clone_size: few
v_call: TRBV5-1
d_call: NA
cdr3_aa: CASSGRSGLTEAFF
cdr3_nt: TGCGCCAGCAGCGGGCGGTCAGGGCTGACTGAAGCTTTCTTT

j_call: TRBJ2-1
clone_size: NA
v_call: TRBV5-1
d_call: NA
cdr3_aa: CASSLNFRIDEQFF
cdr3_nt: TGCGCCAGCAGCTTGAACTTCCGGATCGACGAGCAGTTCTTC

j_call: TRBJ2-7
clone_size: NA
v_call: TRBV7-9
d_call: TRBD2
cdr3_aa: CASSLETSVDEQYF
cdr3_nt: TGTGCCAGCAGCTTAGAGACTAGCGTCGACGAGCAGTACTTC

j_call: TRBJ1-5
clone_size: NA
v_call: TRBV4-3
d_call: NA
cdr3_aa: CASSQVVGVQPQHF
cdr3_nt: TGCGCCAGCAGCCAAGTGGTCGGGGTTCAGCCCCAGCATTTT

j_call: TRBJ1-5
clone_size: NA
v_call: TRBV19
d_call: NA
cdr3_aa: CASSPGWGRNQPQHF
cdr3_nt: TGTGCCAGTAGCCCCGGGTGGGGTCGGAATCAGCCCCAGCATTTT

j_call: TRBJ2-1
clone_size: NA
v_call: TRBV12-3/TRBV12-4
d_call: NA
cdr3_aa: CASSLALSYNEQFF
cdr3_nt: TGTGCCAGCAGCCTAGCTCTTTCCTACAATGAGCAGTTCTTC

j_call: TRBJ2-7
clone_size: NA
v_call: TRBV9
d_call: NA
cdr3_aa: CASSGGWGGRDAYEQYF
cdr3_nt: TGTGCCAGCAGCGGTGGATGGGGAGGCAGAGATGCCTACGAGCAGTACTTC

j_call: TRBJ2-7
clone_size: few
v_call: TRBV6-5
d_call: NA
cdr3_aa: CASSSVNSWGEQYF
cdr3_nt: TGTGCCAGCAGTTCGGTGAACTCCTGGGGGGAGCAGTACTTC

j_call: TRBJ1-5
clone_size: NA
v_call: TRBV6-2/TRBV6-3
d_call: NA
cdr3_aa: CASTTINQPQHF
cdr3_nt: TGTGCCAGCACGACAATAAATCAGCCCCAGCATTTT

j_call: TRBJ2-1
clone_size: NA
v_call: TRBV7-9
d_call: TRBD2
cdr3_aa: CASTIAPSGTRNEQFF
cdr3_nt: TGTGCCAGCACCATTGCCCCTAGCGGGACACGCAATGAGCAGTTCTTC

j_call: TRBJ2-1
clone_size: NA
v_call: TRBV24-1
d_call: TRBD2
cdr3_aa: CATSDFTSGNLDEQFF
cdr3_nt: TGTGCCACCAGTGATTTTACTAGCGGGAATTTGGATGAGCAGTTCTTC

j_call: TRBJ1-2
clone_size: few
v_call: TRBV4-1
d_call: TRBD1
cdr3_aa: CASSQESPTGQGGGDYGYTF
cdr3_nt: TGCGCCAGCAGCCAAGAAAGCCCGACGGGACAGGGTGGCGGGGACTATGGCTACACCTTC

j_call: TRBJ2-3
clone_size: NA
v_call: TRBV6-1
d_call: NA
cdr3_aa: CASRPLYTDTQYF
cdr3_nt: TGTGCCAGCAGACCCCTCTACACAGATACGCAGTATTTT

j_call: TRBJ2-5
clone_size: once
v_call: TRBV20-1
d_call: TRBD2
cdr3_aa: CSATIAGGQETQYF
cdr3_nt: TGCAGTGCTACTATAGCGGGGGGCCAAGAGACCCAGTACTTC

j_call: TRBJ2-3
clone_size: few
v_call: TRBV12-3/TRBV12-4
d_call: TRBD1
cdr3_aa: CASSLRQGGTQYF
cdr3_nt: TGTGCCAGCAGCCTGAGACAGGGTGGTACGCAGTATTTT

j_call: TRBJ2-7
clone_size: few
v_call: TRBV24-1
d_call: NA
cdr3_aa: CATSDPDGGNSYEQYF
cdr3_nt: TGTGCCACCAGTGACCCGGACGGAGGGAATTCCTACGAGCAGTACTTC

j_call: TRBJ2-1
clone_size: few
v_call: TRBV20-1
d_call: NA
cdr3_aa: CSAGGTYNEQFF
cdr3_nt: TGCAGTGCAGGCGGGACCTACAATGAGCAGTTCTTC

j_call: TRBJ2-1
clone_size: many
v_call: TRBV12-3/TRBV12-4
d_call: TRBD2
cdr3_aa: CASSLREGYNEQFF
cdr3_nt: TGTGCCAGCAGTTTGCGGGAGGGCTACAATGAGCAGTTCTTC

j_call: TRBJ1-1
clone_size: NA
v_call: TRBV27
d_call: NA
cdr3_aa: CASSFVGGGAYTEAFF
cdr3_nt: TGTGCCAGCAGTTTCGTAGGAGGGGGGGCTTACACTGAAGCTTTCTTT

j_call: TRBJ2-1
clone_size: many
v_call: TRBV12-3/TRBV12-4
d_call: NA
cdr3_aa: CASSSLASVGQFF
cdr3_nt: TGTGCCAGCAGTTCCCTAGCGTCCGTCGGCCAGTTCTTC

j_call: TRBJ1-2
clone_size: few
v_call: TRBV2
d_call: NA
cdr3_aa: CASSGRGRGANYGYTF
cdr3_nt: TGTGCCAGCAGTGGCCGGGGCCGTGGGGCTAACTATGGCTACACCTTC

j_call: TRBJ2-5
clone_size: many
v_call: TRBV7-9
d_call: NA
cdr3_aa: CASSLVMGLEETQYF
cdr3_nt: TGTGCCAGCAGCTTAGTTATGGGGTTAGAAGAGACCCAGTACTTC

j_call: TRBJ2-7
clone_size: NA
v_call: TRBV12-3/TRBV12-4
d_call: TRBD1
cdr3_aa: CASSRTGAGLFLEQYF
cdr3_nt: TGTGCCAGCAGCCGGACAGGGGCCGGACTGTTTTTGGAGCAGTACTTC

j_call: TRBJ2-7
clone_size: few
v_call: TRBV27
d_call: TRBD2
cdr3_aa: CASSRGGLIYEQYF
cdr3_nt: TGTGCCAGCAGTCGGGGGGGGCTTATTTACGAGCAGTACTTC

j_call: TRBJ1-2
clone_size: few
v_call: TRBV5-6
d_call: NA
cdr3_aa: CASRPTLTYGYTF
cdr3_nt: TGTGCCAGCAGACCGACCTTAACCTATGGCTACACCTTC

j_call: TRBJ2-2
clone_size: few
v_call: TRBV7-9
d_call: NA
cdr3_aa: CASTPGAGELFF
cdr3_nt: TGTGCCAGCACTCCCGGGGCCGGGGAGCTGTTTTTT

j_call: TRBJ2-7
clone_size: NA
v_call: TRBV4-3
d_call: NA
cdr3_aa: CASSQVFESSYEQYF
cdr3_nt: TGCGCCAGCAGCCAAGTTTTTGAAAGCTCCTACGAGCAGTACTTC

j_call: TRBJ1-2
clone_size: few
v_call: TRBV9
d_call: TRBD1
cdr3_aa: CASSVEGAPNYGYTF
cdr3_nt: TGTGCCAGCAGCGTAGAGGGGGCGCCTAACTATGGCTACACCTTC

j_call: TRBJ2-3
clone_size: NA
v_call: TRBV6-5
d_call: NA
cdr3_aa: CASRSPVGTQYF
cdr3_nt: TGTGCCAGCAGATCTCCAGTGGGTACGCAGTATTTT

j_call: TRBJ2-5
clone_size: many
v_call: TRBV6-1
d_call: TRBD2
cdr3_aa: CASSRRLAGESETQYF
cdr3_nt: TGTGCCAGCAGCCGTCGACTAGCGGGAGAGAGTGAGACCCAGTACTTC

j_call: TRBJ1-4
clone_size: once
v_call: TRBV15
d_call: TRBD1
cdr3_aa: CATSRDMPGQGSTNEKLFF
cdr3_nt: TGTGCCACCAGCAGAGATATGCCGGGACAGGGTTCGACTAATGAAAAACTGTTTTTT

j_call: TRBJ2-1
clone_size: NA
v_call: TRBV29-1
d_call: NA
cdr3_aa: CSVETLSGGGDEQFF
cdr3_nt: TGCAGCGTTGAAACGCTCTCGGGAGGGGGCGATGAGCAGTTCTTC

j_call: TRBJ2-1
clone_size: few
v_call: TRBV6-1
d_call: NA
cdr3_aa: CATKFRGASNEQFF
cdr3_nt: TGTGCCACCAAGTTTCGGGGCGCTTCCAATGAGCAGTTCTTC

j_call: TRBJ2-2
clone_size: many
v_call: TRBV12-3/TRBV12-4
d_call: NA
cdr3_aa: CASTLPRGGGTGELFF
cdr3_nt: TGTGCCAGCACCCTACCTCGAGGAGGGGGCACCGGGGAGCTGTTTTTT

j_call: TRBJ2-2
clone_size: NA
v_call: TRBV5-4
d_call: NA
cdr3_aa: CASSPGRGPSLGELFF
cdr3_nt: TGTGCCAGCAGCCCTGGTAGGGGTCCGTCCTTGGGGGAGCTGTTTTTT

j_call: TRBJ2-2
clone_size: NA
v_call: TRBV3-1
d_call: TRBD1
cdr3_aa: CASSQGTGGRTGELFF
cdr3_nt: TGTGCCAGCAGCCAAGGGACAGGGGGCAGGACCGGGGAGCTGTTTTTT